The sequence of this T cell receptor (beta chain) was determined in a study of T cell repertoires in cytomegalovirus infection. Notes on the study in general: The cumulative frequency of public TCR beta families distinguished individuals who carried CMV together with the relevant HLA.

This clonotype occurred many times. Its matching antigen is unknown. CDR3 length: 13 amino acids. Trimming pared 6 bases from V and 11 bases from J, leaving 19 bases between. From germline, CDR1 is LNHDA and CDR2 SQIVND (reference sequence). TCRdb analysed the reads with MiXCR anew, one entry per CDR3 protein. The sample yields over 300,000 distinct CDR3 sequences, 8% to 9.5% seen once. This chain joins TRBV19 and TRBJ1-1, with D unclear. Sequencing input: PBMCs. This TCR derives from a human donor in good health (CMV status not recorded). Some clones in this sample may be carry-over from other donors' samples. The CDR3 coding sequence is TGTGCCAGTAGATCCCGGGCCTCAAATGACGCTTTCTTT. This gives the protein CASRSRASNDAFF.